What follows is one TCR beta chain and its context. This clonotype was recorded many times. The specificity of this receptor is unknown. No base qualities exist here, and no much larger clone lies one base off it. This sample was included in a study of CD8 T cells in ankylosing spondylitis (dated by TCRdb to 2016 to 2017). About the full investigation: The study profiled T cell receptor beta repertoires in healthy donors and ankylosing spondylitis patients to find disease-linked TCR variants. The full study cohort comprised about 23 ankylosing spondylitis patients and some 100 healthy donors. Peripheral blood was sampled, and synovial fluid was additionally collected from ankylosing spondylitis patients.

Sequencing relied on an Illumina HiSeq 2500. TCR beta libraries were prepared by quantitative 5'-RACE with molecular barcodes. On the study's bioinformatics: A new computational method based on a probabilistic model of VDJ rearrangement was used to identify disease-linked TCR variants. TCRdb reran the public reads through fastp at Q25 and MiXCR, keeping productive beta chains. Each entry is one CDR3 protein sequence, shown with its most common DNA and genes. TCRdb's processing, not the authors', yielded these V and J calls. The sample contains a few hundred thousand distinct CDR3 sequences, about a fifth of them found a single time. Approximately 3.7% of the sample is taken by the ten largest. V is shortened by 4 bases, J by 2 bases, and the region joining them spans 9 bases. CDR1 and CDR2, looked up from the germline V gene, are ENHRY and SYGVKD. Its CDR3 holds 15 amino acids, cysteine through phenylalanine. Only the CDR3 portion is preserved as DNA: 45 bases, with reading frame beginning at the first base.

Points the paper makes about the study in general: A TCR beta motif of 7 or 8 highly homologous amino acid variants appeared characteristic of blood from ankylosing spondylitis patients. Some motif variants had previously been reported in the synovial fluid and blood of reactive arthritis patients, which suggests shared mechanisms of disease initiation. In peripheral blood, the disease-linked clones were found at relatively low frequencies and had a CD8+ phenotype. Significant enrichment of the disease-linked clones was reported in matched synovial fluid samples from ankylosing spondylitis patients.

Sequenced input: blood, either unsorted or a sorted T cell fraction (not recorded which). This receptor was taken from a female donor with ankylosing spondylitis or in good health (not recorded which). The rearranged chain carries TRBV10-3 and TRBJ2-6; possibly the D gene is TRBD2, per 6 matching bases. The CDR3 region reads CAISGSGAGANVLTF. The DNA reads as follows: TGTGCCATCAGTGGTTCGGGGGCTGGGGCCAACGTCCTGACTTTC.